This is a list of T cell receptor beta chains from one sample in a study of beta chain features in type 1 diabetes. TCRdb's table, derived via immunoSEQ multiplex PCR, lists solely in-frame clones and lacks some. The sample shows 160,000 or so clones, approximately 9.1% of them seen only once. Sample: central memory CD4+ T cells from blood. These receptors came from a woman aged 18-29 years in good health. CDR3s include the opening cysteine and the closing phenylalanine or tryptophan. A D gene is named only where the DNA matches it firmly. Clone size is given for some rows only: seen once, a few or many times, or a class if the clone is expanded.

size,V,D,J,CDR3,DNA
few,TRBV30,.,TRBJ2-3,CAWNLDPSGTQYF,TGTGCCTGGAACCTCGATCCCTCCGGTACGCAGTATTTT
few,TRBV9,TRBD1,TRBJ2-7,CASSVGPGQDYEQYF,TGTGCCAGCAGCGTAGGACCGGGACAGGATTACGAGCAGTACTTC
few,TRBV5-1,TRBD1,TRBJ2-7,CASSQKTGTDVQYF,TGCGCCAGCAGCCAGAAAACCGGGACAGACGTGCAGTACTTC
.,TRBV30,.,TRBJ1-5,CAWSQDNDQPQHF,TGTGCCTGGAGTCAAGACAACGATCAGCCCCAGCATTTT
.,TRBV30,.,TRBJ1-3,CAWSVGDGNTIYF,TGTGCCTGGAGTGTAGGGGATGGAAACACCATATATTTT
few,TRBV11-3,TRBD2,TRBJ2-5,CASSLTRGGVQETQYF,TGTGCCAGCAGCTTAACCCGGGGGGGGGTACAAGAGACCCAGTACTTC
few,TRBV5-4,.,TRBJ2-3,CASSSGLATDTQYF,TGTGCCAGCAGCTCCGGACTCGCCACAGATACGCAGTATTTT
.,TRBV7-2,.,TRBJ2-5,CASSSVLQETQYF,TGTGCCAGCAGCTCGGTCCTTCAAGAGACCCAGTACTTC
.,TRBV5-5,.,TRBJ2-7,CASSLTYEQYF,TGTGCCAGCAGTCTAACCTACGAGCAGTACTTC
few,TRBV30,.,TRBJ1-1,CAWNIKGFGQAFF,TGTGCCTGGAACATAAAGGGGTTTGGGCAAGCTTTCTTT
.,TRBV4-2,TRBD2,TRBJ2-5,CASSQGEVAGAGETQYF,TGTGCCAGCAGCCAAGGGGAAGTAGCGGGAGCGGGAGAGACCCAGTACTTC
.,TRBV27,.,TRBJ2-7,CASSLSPVSYEQYF,TGTGCCAGCAGTTTATCTCCGGTTTCCTACGAGCAGTACTTC
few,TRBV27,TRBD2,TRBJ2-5,CAIHSTSGAQGTQYF,TGTGCCATCCATTCGACTAGCGGGGCCCAGGGAACCCAGTACTTC
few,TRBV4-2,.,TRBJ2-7,CASSQSHGSNYEQYF,TGTGCCAGCAGCCAATCTCACGGGAGTAACTACGAGCAGTACTTC
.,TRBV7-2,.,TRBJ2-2,CASGLGSGELFF,TGTGCCAGCGGCTTGGGCTCCGGGGAGCTGTTTTTT
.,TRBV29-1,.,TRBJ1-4,CSVESREDEKLFF,TGCAGCGTTGAATCCAGGGAGGATGAAAAACTGTTTTTT
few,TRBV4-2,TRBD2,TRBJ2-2,CASSQERKSGRSRTGELFF,TGTGCCAGCAGCCAGGAACGGAAGAGCGGGAGATCACGAACCGGGGAGCTGTTTTTT